This T cell receptor beta chain was recovered during a study of regulatory T cells in long-lasting Graves disease. Turning to the study itself: The definition of persistent Graves' disease was over 5 years of antithyroid drugs with positive TSH receptor antibodies.

V dropped 6 bases and J dropped 5 bases, with 10 bases sitting between them. The germline V gene encodes CDR1 MDHEN and CDR2 SYDVKM. The CDR3 is made up of 12 amino acids. Indicated time point: persistent/refractory GD, antithyroid drugs over 5 years with positive TRAb. PBMCs provided the RNA from which the TCR library was made. The patient group derived from an endocrinology department in Xi'an, China. Into tubes containing EDTA, 8 to 9.5 milliliters of peripheral blood were drawn. With iRepertoire HTBI primers and Arm-PCR of CDR3 regions, TCR beta libraries were built. From the multiplex PCR reads, TCRdb called clonotypes with MiXCR, one entry per CDR3 protein. The sample consists of about 660,000 distinct CDR3 sequences, approximately 29% of them appearing once. This clonotype occurred many times. Its antigen is currently unknown. General study points: There were preferences for TRBV28, TRBJ1-2 and TRBJ2-5 in persistent disease.

This sample comprised peripheral blood mononuclear cells (PBMCs), obtained when the disease was refractory, from a patient treated with antithyroid drugs. This TCR was recovered from a female donor with Graves disease. The chain recombines TRBV28 with TRBJ1-1; D remains unclear. The DNA for the CDR3 is TGTGCCAGCAGCTCGCTGGGAACTGAAGCTTTCTTT. Protein: CASSSLGTEAFF.